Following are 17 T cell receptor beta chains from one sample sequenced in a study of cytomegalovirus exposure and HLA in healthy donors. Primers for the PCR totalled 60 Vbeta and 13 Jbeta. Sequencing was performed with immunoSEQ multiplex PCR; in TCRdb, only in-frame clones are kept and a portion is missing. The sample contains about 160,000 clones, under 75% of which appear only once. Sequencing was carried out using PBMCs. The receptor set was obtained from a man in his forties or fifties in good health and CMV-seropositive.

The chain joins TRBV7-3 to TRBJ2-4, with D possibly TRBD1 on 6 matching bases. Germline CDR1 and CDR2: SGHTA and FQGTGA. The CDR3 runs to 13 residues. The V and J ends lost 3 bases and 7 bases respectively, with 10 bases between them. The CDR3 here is CASSFGQGNIQYF. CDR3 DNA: TGTGCCAGCAGCTTCGGCCAGGGGAACATTCAGTACTTC.

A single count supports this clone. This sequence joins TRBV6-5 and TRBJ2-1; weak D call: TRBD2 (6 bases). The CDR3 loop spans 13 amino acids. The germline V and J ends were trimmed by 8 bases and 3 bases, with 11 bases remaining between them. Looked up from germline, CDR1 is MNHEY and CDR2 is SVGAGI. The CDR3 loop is CASSGGFYNEQFF. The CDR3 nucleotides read TGTGCCAGCTCTGGGGGGTTCTACAATGAGCAGTTCTTC.

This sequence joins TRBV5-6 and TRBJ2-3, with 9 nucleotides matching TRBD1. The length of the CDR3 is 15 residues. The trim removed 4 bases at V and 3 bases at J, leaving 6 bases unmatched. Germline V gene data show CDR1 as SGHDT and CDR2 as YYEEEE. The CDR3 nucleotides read TGTGCCAGCAGCGCGGACAGGGGAAATACAGATACGCAGTATTTT. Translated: CASSADRGNTDTQYF.

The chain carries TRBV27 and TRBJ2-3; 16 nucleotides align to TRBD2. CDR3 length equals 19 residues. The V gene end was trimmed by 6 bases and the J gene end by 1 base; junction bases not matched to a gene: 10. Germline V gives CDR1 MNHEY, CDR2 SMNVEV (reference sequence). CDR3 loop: CASSLRGLAGGRGTDTQYF. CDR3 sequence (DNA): TGTGCCAGCAGCCTCCGGGGACTAGCGGGGGGGCGGGGCACAGATACGCAGTATTTT.

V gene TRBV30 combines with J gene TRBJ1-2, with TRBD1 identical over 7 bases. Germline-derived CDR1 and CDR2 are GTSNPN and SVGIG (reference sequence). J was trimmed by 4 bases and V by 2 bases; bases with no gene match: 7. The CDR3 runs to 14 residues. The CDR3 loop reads CAWSFSGGGYGYTF. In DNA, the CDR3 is TGTGCCTGGAGTTTCTCAGGGGGAGGCTATGGCTACACCTTC.

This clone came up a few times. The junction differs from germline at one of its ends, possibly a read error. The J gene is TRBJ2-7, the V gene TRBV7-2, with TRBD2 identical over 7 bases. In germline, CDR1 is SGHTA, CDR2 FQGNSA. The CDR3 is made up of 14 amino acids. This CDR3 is CASSREAVNYEEYF. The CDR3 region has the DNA TGTGCCAGCAGTCGGGAGGCAGTTAATTACGAGGAGTACTTC.

The CDR3 reads CAWSPREGMNTEAFF. For the CDR3, the DNA is TGTGCCTGGAGTCCCCGGGAGGGGATGAACACTGAAGCTTTCTTT. The rearrangement links TRBV30 to TRBJ1-1, with D maybe TRBD1 (5 bases). The CDR3 is 15 amino acids. The germline CDR1 and CDR2 sequences are GTSNPN and SVGIG (reference sequence). The V and J ends lost 2 bases and 0 bases respectively, with 13 bases between them.

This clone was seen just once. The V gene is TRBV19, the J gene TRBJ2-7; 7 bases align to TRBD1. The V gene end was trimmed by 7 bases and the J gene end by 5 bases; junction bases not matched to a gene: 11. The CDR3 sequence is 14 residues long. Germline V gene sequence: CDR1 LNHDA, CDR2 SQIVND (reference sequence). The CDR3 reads CASTPTGLKHEQYF. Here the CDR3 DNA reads TGTGCCAGTACCCCGACAGGGCTAAAACACGAGCAGTACTTC.

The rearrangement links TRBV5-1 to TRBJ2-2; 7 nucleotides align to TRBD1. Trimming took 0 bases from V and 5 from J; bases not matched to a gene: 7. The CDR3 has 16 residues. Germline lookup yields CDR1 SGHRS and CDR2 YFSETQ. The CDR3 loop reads CASSLGAGGRTGELFF. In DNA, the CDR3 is TGCGCCAGCAGCTTGGGGGCAGGGGGAAGGACCGGGGAGCTGTTTTTT.

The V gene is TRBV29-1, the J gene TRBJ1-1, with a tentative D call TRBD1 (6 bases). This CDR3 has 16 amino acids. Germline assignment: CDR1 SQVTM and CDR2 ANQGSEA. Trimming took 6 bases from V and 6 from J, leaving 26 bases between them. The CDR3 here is CSVASGALNSKAEAFF. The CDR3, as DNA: TGCAGCGTGGCTTCAGGGGCTTTGAACAGTAAGGCTGAAGCTTTCTTT.

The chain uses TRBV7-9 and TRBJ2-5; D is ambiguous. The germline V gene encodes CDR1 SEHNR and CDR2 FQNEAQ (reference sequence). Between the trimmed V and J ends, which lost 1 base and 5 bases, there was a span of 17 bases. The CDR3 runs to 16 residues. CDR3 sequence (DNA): TGTGCCAGCAGCTTAGAGTCGACTGGAGCTAGGGAGACCCAGTACTTC. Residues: CASSLESTGARETQYF.

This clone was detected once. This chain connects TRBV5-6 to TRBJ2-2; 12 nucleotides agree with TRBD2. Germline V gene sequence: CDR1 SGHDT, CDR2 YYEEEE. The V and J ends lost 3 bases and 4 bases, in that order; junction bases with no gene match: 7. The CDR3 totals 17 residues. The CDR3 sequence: CASSYQLAGGGTGELFF. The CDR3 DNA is TGTGCCAGCAGCTACCAACTAGCGGGGGGTGGCACCGGGGAGCTGTTTTTT.

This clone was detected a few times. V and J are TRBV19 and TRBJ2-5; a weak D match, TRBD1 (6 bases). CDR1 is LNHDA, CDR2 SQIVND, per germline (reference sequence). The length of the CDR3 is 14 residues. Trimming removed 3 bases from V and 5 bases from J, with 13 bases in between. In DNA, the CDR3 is TGTGCCAGTAGTATCCGGCAGGGGCGGGAGACCCAGTACTTC. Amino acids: CASSIRQGRETQYF.

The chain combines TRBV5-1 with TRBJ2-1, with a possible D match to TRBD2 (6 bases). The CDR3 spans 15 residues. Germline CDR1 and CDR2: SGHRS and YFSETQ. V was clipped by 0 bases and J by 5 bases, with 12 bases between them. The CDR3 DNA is TGCGCCAGCAGCTTGGCCGCTAGCGCAAACAATGAGCAGTTCTTC. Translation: CASSLAASANNEQFF.

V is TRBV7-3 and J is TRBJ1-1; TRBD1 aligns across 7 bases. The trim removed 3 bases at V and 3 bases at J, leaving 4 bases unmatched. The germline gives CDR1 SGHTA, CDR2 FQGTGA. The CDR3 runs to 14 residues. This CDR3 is CASSFDRADTEAFF. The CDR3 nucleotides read TGTGCCAGCAGCTTTGACAGGGCGGACACTGAAGCTTTCTTT.

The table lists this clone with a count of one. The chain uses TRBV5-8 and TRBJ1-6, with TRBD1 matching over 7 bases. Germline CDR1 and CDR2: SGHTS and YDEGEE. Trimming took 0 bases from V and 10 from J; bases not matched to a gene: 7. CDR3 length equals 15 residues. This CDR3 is CASSLGQGWGSPLHF. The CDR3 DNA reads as TGTGCCAGCAGCTTGGGACAGGGTTGGGGGTCACCCCTCCACTTT.

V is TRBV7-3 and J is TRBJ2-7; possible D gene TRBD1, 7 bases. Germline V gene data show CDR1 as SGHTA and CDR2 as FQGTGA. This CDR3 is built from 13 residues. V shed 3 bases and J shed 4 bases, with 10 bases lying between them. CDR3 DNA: TGTGCCAGCAGCTTGGAGGGGGCGTACGAGCAGTACTTC. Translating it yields CASSLEGAYEQYF.